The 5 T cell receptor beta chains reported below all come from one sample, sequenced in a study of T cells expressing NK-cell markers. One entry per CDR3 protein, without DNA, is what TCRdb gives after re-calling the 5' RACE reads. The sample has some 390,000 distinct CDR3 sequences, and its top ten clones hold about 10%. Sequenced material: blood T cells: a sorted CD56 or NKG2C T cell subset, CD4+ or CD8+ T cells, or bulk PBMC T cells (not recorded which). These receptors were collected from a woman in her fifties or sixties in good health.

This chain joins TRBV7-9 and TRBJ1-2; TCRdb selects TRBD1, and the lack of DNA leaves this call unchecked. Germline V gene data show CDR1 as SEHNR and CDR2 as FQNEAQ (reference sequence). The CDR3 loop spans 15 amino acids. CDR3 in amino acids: CASSLVQGGNYGYTF.

Here the CDR3 reads CASSVLIRDRSYEQYF. The V call is TRBV7-8, the J call TRBJ2-7; TCRdb proposes TRBD1, but this gene call is untestable without DNA. Germline values: CDR1 SGHVS, CDR2 FQNEAQ. This CDR3 is 16 amino acids long.

The CDR3 reads CASYGGLSNEQFF. This chain connects TRBV10-2 to TRBJ2-1; TCRdb selects TRBD2, and the lack of DNA leaves this call unchecked. Germline lookup yields CDR1 WSHSY and CDR2 SAAADI. The CDR3 is made up of 13 amino acids.

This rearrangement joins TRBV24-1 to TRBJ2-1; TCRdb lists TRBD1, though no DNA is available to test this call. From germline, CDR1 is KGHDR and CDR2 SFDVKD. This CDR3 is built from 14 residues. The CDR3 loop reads CATSDHRDVNEQFF.

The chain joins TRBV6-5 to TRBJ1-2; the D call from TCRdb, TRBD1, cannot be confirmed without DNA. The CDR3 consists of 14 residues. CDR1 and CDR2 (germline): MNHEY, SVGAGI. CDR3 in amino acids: CASSTKDRIYGYTF.